Listed below are T cell receptor beta chains from one sample, sequenced in a study. TCRdb re-called the 5' RACE reads with MiXCR, one entry per CDR3 protein. Here the sample spans roughly 69,000 distinct CDR3 sequences, 22% being singletons. Sequenced: memory CD4+ T cells sorted from a lymph node. Source of these receptors: a female donor with breast cancer. CDR3s include the opening cysteine and the closing phenylalanine or tryptophan. Fields, in order: V gene, clone size, D gene, J gene, CDR3 protein, CDR3 DNA. D genes are given only for firm matches. Only some rows state a clone size, as once, few, many or a class for expanded clones.

TRBV20-1	few	.	TRBJ2-3	CSARDHALSTDTQYF	TGCAGTGCTAGAGATCACGCGCTGAGCACAGATACGCAGTATTTT
TRBV29-1	many	.	TRBJ2-3	CSTGDSVGTDTQYF	TGCAGCACTGGCGACTCTGTCGGCACAGATACGCAGTATTTT
TRBV15	.	TRBD1	TRBJ1-2	CATSRSSGGALNYGYTF	TGTGCCACCAGCAGAAGCTCAGGGGGCGCATTAAACTATGGCTACACCTTC
TRBV5-5	.	TRBD2	TRBJ2-7	CASSLAGGMSEQYF	TGTGCCAGCAGCTTGGCGGGAGGGATGAGTGAGCAGTACTTC
TRBV24-1	.	.	TRBJ2-2	CATRGDTGELFF	TGTGCCACCAGAGGTGACACCGGGGAGCTGTTTTTT
TRBV28	few	.	TRBJ1-3	CASSRTQWGNTIYF	TGTGCCAGCAGTCGAACCCAGTGGGGAAACACCATATATTTT
TRBV10-3	.	.	TRBJ1-2	CATLPGTGTRYYGYTF	TGTGCCACCCTACCCGGCACAGGGACAAGGTACTATGGCTACACCTTC
TRBV5-5	few	.	TRBJ1-4	CASSSGNNEKLFF	TGTGCCAGCAGCTCAGGGAATAATGAAAAACTGTTTTTT
TRBV5-4	.	.	TRBJ2-7	CASSLDRRSYEQYF	TGTGCCAGCAGCTTGGACAGGCGATCCTACGAGCAGTACTTC
TRBV24-1	.	.	TRBJ2-3	CATSDFLVSGTDTQYF	TGTGCCACCAGTGATTTTCTCGTATCCGGTACAGATACGCAGTATTTT
TRBV7-9	few	.	TRBJ1-5	CASSSNTVGPQHF	TGTGCCAGCAGTTCAAATACAGTGGGGCCCCAGCATTTT
TRBV7-9	.	TRBD2	TRBJ2-5	CASSLAGGQETQYF	TGTGCCAGCAGCTTAGCGGGGGGGCAAGAGACCCAGTACTTC
TRBV6-5	.	.	TRBJ1-1	CASSYSSENTEAFF	TGTGCCAGCAGTTACTCGAGTGAGAACACTGAAGCTTTCTTT
TRBV5-1	.	TRBD2	TRBJ2-1	CASSSGTSLVQFF	TGCGCCAGCAGCTCCGGGACTAGTTTGGTGCAGTTCTTC
TRBV20-1	.	.	TRBJ2-5	CSARDGVGGRETQYF	TGCAGTGCTAGAGATGGGGTGGGGGGCCGAGAGACCCAGTACTTC
TRBV7-8	few	.	TRBJ1-5	CASSSARTVRQPQHF	TGTGCCAGCAGCTCAGCTCGGACTGTAAGGCAGCCCCAGCATTTT
TRBV28	many	.	TRBJ1-2	CASRRGTYGYTF	TGTGCCAGCAGAAGAGGGACTTATGGCTACACCTTC
TRBV20-1	few	.	TRBJ1-6	CSAPGSPPLHF	TGCAGTGCCCCCGGTTCCCCACCCCTCCACTTT
TRBV7-6	.	.	TRBJ1-2	CASSLDRANYGYTF	TGTGCCAGCAGCTTAGATAGGGCTAACTATGGCTACACCTTC
TRBV7-8	few	TRBD2	TRBJ2-7	CASSLVPGGRSYEQYF	TGTGCCAGCAGCTTAGTGCCGGGAGGCCGCTCCTACGAGCAGTACTTC
TRBV7-9	once	.	TRBJ1-1	CASSLRAPRTVEAFF	TGTGCCAGCAGCTTAAGGGCCCCCCGGACAGTTGAAGCTTTCTTT
TRBV5-4	few	TRBD1	TRBJ2-1	CASSSDRGSYNEQFF	TGTGCCAGCAGCTCAGACAGGGGGTCCTACAATGAGCAGTTCTTC
TRBV5-1	.	TRBD2	TRBJ2-2	CASSSTSGANTGELFF	TGCGCCAGCAGCAGCACTAGCGGGGCGAACACCGGGGAGCTGTTTTTT
TRBV7-2	many	.	TRBJ1-2	CASSLRAVGSANYGYTF	TGTGCCAGCAGCTTAAGGGCGGTCGGGTCAGCTAACTATGGCTACACCTTC
TRBV5-4	few	.	TRBJ2-1	CASSVVSGTHEQFF	TGTGCCAGCAGCGTCGTGTCGGGGACGCATGAGCAGTTCTTC
TRBV6-2/TRBV6-3	medium-sized	TRBD2	TRBJ2-1	CASSYNGLAEVRGYNEQFF	TGTGCCAGCAGTTACAACGGACTAGCGGAGGTCCGCGGATACAATGAGCAGTTCTTC